One T cell receptor (beta chain) is described in this entry. Germline V lookup: CDR1 ENHRY, CDR2 SYGVKD. The V and J ends lost 3 bases and 4 bases respectively, with 12 bases between them. CDR3 length equals 14 residues. Only in-frame clones appear in the TCRdb table, and some are missing; sequencing was by immunoSEQ multiplex PCR. The sample consists of about 78,000 clones, less than 95% of them appearing once. This sample stems from a study of blood T cell repertoires in COVID-19. This chain connects TRBV10-3 to TRBJ1-2; D is uncertain. The sequenced sample was peripheral blood. This TCR came from a woman aged 50 to 65 in a cohort sampled during active COVID-19. The CDR3 DNA reads as TGTGCCATCAGTGAAGGGCTAGAGGGCTATGGCTACACCTTC. This codes for CAISEGLEGYGYTF.